Each of the 31 T cell receptor beta chains below was sequenced from the same sample in a study of CD8+ T cells in alopecia areata. Indicated treatment: oral pan-JAK inhibitor, 5-10 mg twice daily. Investigators isolated RNA and reverse transcribed it into cDNA to act as the sequencing template. TCRdb keeps only in-frame clones here, not all; method: immunoSEQ multiplex PCR. The sample includes around 270,000 clones, roughly 64% seen only once; the top ten take under 2%. The material sequenced was CD4+ T cells sorted from blood, taken at week 24, from a patient treated with tofacitinib. Receptor source: a human donor with alopecia areata.

The chain combines TRBV5-1 with TRBJ2-3; D not resolved. The CDR3 extends over 16 amino acids. Deletions cut 1 base from V and 2 bases from J, with 14 bases between. Germline V lookup: CDR1 SGHRS, CDR2 YFSETQ. CDR3 loop: CASSLSPGRFTDTQYF. For the CDR3, the DNA is TGCGCCAGCAGCTTGTCTCCTGGTCGCTTCACAGATACGCAGTATTTT.

With respect to this clone: Other DNA sequences in this specimen translate into the identical CDR3. The J gene is TRBJ1-4, the V gene TRBV29-1; possibly TRBD1 for D (6 bases). V lost 4 bases and J lost 7, with 10 bases in between. CDR1 SQVTM and CDR2 ANQGSEA come from the germline V gene. The CDR3 spans 12 residues. Written as DNA, the CDR3 is TGCAGCGTTGGACAAGGGGGTGAAAAACTGTTTTTT. Protein product: CSVGQGGEKLFF.

The J gene is TRBJ2-1, the V gene TRBV19; 7 bases fit TRBD1. The CDR3 sequence is 15 residues long. Germline V gene sequence: CDR1 LNHDA, CDR2 SQIVND (reference sequence). Trimming cost V 6 bases and J 7 bases; bases outside gene matches: 12. CDR3 coding DNA: TGTGCCAGTAGACACAGGGGTACTTTGAAGAATGAGCAGTTCTTC. It encodes CASRHRGTLKNEQFF.

This clone was detected only a few times. The chain uses TRBV6-5 and TRBJ2-2, with D unclear. In germline, CDR1 is MNHEY, CDR2 SVGAGI. The germline V and J ends were trimmed by 6 bases and 3 bases, with 14 bases remaining between them. The CDR3 sequence is 15 residues long. CDR3 sequence (DNA): TGTGCCAGCAGGCCCACCAGCTACTACACCGGGGAGCTGTTTTTT. It codes for CASRPTSYYTGELFF.

The rearrangement links TRBV28 to TRBJ2-3, with TRBD2 matching 7 bases. Looked up from germline, CDR1 is MDHEN and CDR2 is SYDVKM. Trimming at V came to 8 bases and at J to 4 bases, leaving 12 bases not matched to a gene. The CDR3 covers 15 residues. The CDR3 DNA reads as TGTGCCAGCGGGATTCCGGGGGGATCGGCAGATACGCAGTATTTT. This translates into CASGIPGGSADTQYF.

The chain is built from TRBV18 and TRBJ2-6; 8 bases are shared with TRBD1. Per germline, CDR1 KGHSH and CDR2 LQKENI. The CDR3 has 15 residues. V shed 3 bases, J shed 2 bases, and the junction held 0 bases outside the gene matches. The CDR3 reads CASSPTGAGANVLTF. CDR3 nucleotides: TGTGCCAGCTCACCGACAGGGGCTGGGGCCAACGTCCTGACTTTC.

The rearrangement joins TRBV7-9 to TRBJ2-5, with D perhaps being TRBD1 or TRBD2 (5 bases each). V was cut by 5 bases and J by 1 base, with 11 bases left in between. The CDR3 runs 14 residues. Germline CDR1 is SEHNR and CDR2 is FQNEAQ (reference sequence). CDR3 sequence (DNA): TGTGCCAGCAGCCCATGGGACGGCCAAGAGACCCAGTACTTC. Translated, it gives CASSPWDGQETQYF.

This sequence joins TRBV29-1 and TRBJ2-5; D may be TRBD1 or TRBD2 (5 bases each). Trimming shortened V by 3 bases and J by 4 bases, and 9 bases separated the two germline ends. This CDR3 has 12 residues. The V gene's germline CDR1 is SQVTM and CDR2 ANQGSEA. The CDR3 nucleotides read TGCAGCGTTGACGAGGGGCGAGAGACCCAGTACTTC. Its translation: CSVDEGRETQYF.

In its sample, this clone was seen a few times. The genes are TRBV4-3 and TRBJ2-7; 10 bases match TRBD1. The length of the CDR3 is 14 residues. The germline V gene has CDR1 LGHNA and CDR2 YSLEER. V shed 4 bases and J 6 bases; nucleotides not matched to a gene: 6. CDR3 in amino acids: CASSLSWTGGEQYF. CDR3 DNA: TGCGCCAGCAGCCTGAGTTGGACAGGGGGCGAGCAGTACTTC.

The chain has TRBV29-1 and TRBJ1-2; D is unresolved. Per germline, CDR1 SQVTM and CDR2 ANQGSEA. The CDR3 totals 11 residues. V shed 1 base and J shed 12 bases, with 12 bases lying between them. The CDR3 nucleotides are TGCAGCGTTGAAGGGGTGGAGAACCACACCTTC. The encoded protein is CSVEGVENHTF.

This clone was observed a single time. This sample also contains other DNA sequences that code for the same CDR3. The rearrangement links TRBV29-1 to TRBJ1-5; no clear D gene. The CDR3 runs 12 residues. Trimming took off 4 bases at V and 0 bases at J, with 4 bases between the two ends. Germline lookup yields CDR1 SQVTM and CDR2 ANQGSEA. The CDR3 sequence: CSVADSNQPQHF. DNA of the CDR3: TGCAGCGTTGCGGATAGCAATCAGCCCCAGCATTTT.

This CDR3 reads CASRGDEQYF. CDR3 in DNA: TGCGCCAGCCGGGGGGACGAGCAGTACTTC. The chain has TRBV23-1 and TRBJ2-7, with TRBD2 matching 7 bases. TRBV23-1 has ORF status, its function being uncertain. With 8 bases clipped from V and 5 bases from J, the junction kept 0 bases outside the gene matches. This CDR3 is built from 10 residues.

The J gene is TRBJ2-5, the V gene TRBV29-1, with D uncertain. Trimming left V 3 bases short and J 1 base short, with 9 bases between. From germline, CDR1 is SQVTM and CDR2 ANQGSEA. CDR3 length equals 13 residues. The CDR3 loop is CSVDGGAQETQYF. The CDR3 nucleotides read TGCAGCGTTGACGGCGGCGCCCAAGAGACCCAGTACTTC.

A note on this clone: The identical CDR3 is also encoded by other nucleotide sequences in the sample. The chain uses TRBV5-1 and TRBJ2-5, with D possibly being TRBD1 (6 bases). Per the germline V gene, CDR1 is SGHRS and CDR2 is YFSETQ. The CDR3 loop spans 14 amino acids. V lost 0 bases, J lost 2 bases, and 8 bases lay in between. CDR3 in amino acids: CASSLVGQQETQYF. The DNA of the CDR3 is TGCGCCAGCAGCTTGGTCGGACAGCAAGAGACCCAGTACTTC.

This chain uses TRBV5-1 with TRBJ2-7; 7 bases are shared with TRBD1. Losses at the gene ends were 4 bases for V and 3 bases for J; bases not matched to a gene: 7. The V gene's germline CDR1 is SGHRS and CDR2 YFSETQ. The CDR3 extends over 14 amino acids. CDR3 amino acids: CASSPGQVLYEQYF. Here the CDR3 DNA reads TGCGCCAGCAGCCCCGGACAGGTTCTCTACGAGCAGTACTTC.

The chain links TRBV4-3 to TRBJ1-4; D gene uncertain. The CDR3 is 14 amino acids. V was shortened by 3 bases and J by 4 bases, with 9 bases between the two germline ends. CDR1 is LGHNA and CDR2 is YSLEER in the germline V gene. This CDR3 is CASSHNTINEKLFF. The CDR3 nucleotides read TGCGCCAGCAGCCACAACACTATTAATGAAAAACTGTTTTTT.

The rearrangement links TRBV5-4 to TRBJ2-5, with 14 nucleotides matching TRBD2. The trim removed 3 bases at V and 2 bases at J, leaving 6 bases unmatched. The CDR3 has 17 amino acids. CDR1 SGHNT and CDR2 YYREEE come from the germline V gene (reference sequence). As DNA, the CDR3 is TGTGCCAGCAGCTCCGGAGGGACTAGCGGGGGACAAGAGACCCAGTACTTC. Amino acids: CASSSGGTSGGQETQYF.

The chain combines TRBV2 with TRBJ2-1, with D hard to call. This CDR3 contains 15 residues. Germline V gene lookup returns CDR1 SNHLY and CDR2 FYNNEI. V dropped 1 base and J dropped 0 bases, with 7 bases sitting between them. The CDR3 DNA sequence: TGTGCCAGCAGTGAAGAACAACGCTCCTACAATGAGCAGTTCTTC. This sequence encodes CASSEEQRSYNEQFF.

The chain recombines TRBV27 with TRBJ1-6, with TRBD1 identical over 7 bases. This CDR3 spans 16 amino acids. The V gene end was trimmed by 2 bases and the J gene end by 13 bases; junction bases not matched to a gene: 14. Germline CDR1 reads MNHEY; CDR2 reads SMNVEV (reference sequence). The CDR3 here is CASSLRQGWESNPLHF. The CDR3 region has the DNA TGTGCCAGCAGTTTACGACAGGGTTGGGAGAGCAACCCCCTCCACTTT.

This clone was seen a handful of times. The chain has TRBV6-5 and TRBJ2-7; 7 positions agree with TRBD1. The CDR3 spans 14 residues. The V gene end was trimmed by 5 bases and the J gene end by 3 bases; junction bases not matched to a gene: 7. Looked up from germline, CDR1 is MNHEY and CDR2 is SVGAGI. The CDR3 is CASSDRVAGYEQYF. The CDR3 DNA is TGTGCCAGCAGTGACAGGGTGGCGGGCTACGAGCAGTACTTC.

The chain is built from TRBV21-1 and TRBJ1-2. TRBV21-1 is noted as a pseudogene. The CDR3 is 15 amino acids. CDR3 nucleotides: TGTGCCAGCAGCTCCCGCCCGGTGGCCAACTATGGCTACACCTTC. This gives the protein CASSSRPVANYGYTF.

The V and J genes are TRBV4-1 and TRBJ2-5; D gene unclear. This CDR3 is built from 14 residues. Germline-derived CDR1 and CDR2 are MGHRA and YSYEKL. With 2 bases removed from V and 0 bases from J, the gap between germline ends came to 7 bases. CDR3 sequence reads: CASSQPQYQETQYF. The CDR3 DNA follows: TGCGCCAGCAGCCAACCGCAGTACCAAGAGACCCAGTACTTC.

Only a few counts were recorded for this clone. The chain joins TRBV30 to TRBJ2-2; D may match TRBD1 or TRBD2 (5 bases each). Germline CDR1 is GTSNPN and CDR2 is SVGIG (reference sequence). The CDR3 extends over 13 amino acids. Trimming stripped 0 bases from V and 6 bases from J, with 8 bases between. CDR3 in DNA: TGTGCCTGGAGTGTATTGGGGGCCGGGGAGCTGTTTTTT. This translates into CAWSVLGAGELFF.

The chain carries TRBV7-8 and TRBJ2-5; TRBD1 aligns across 7 bases. The CDR3 has 14 residues. The trim removed 6 bases at V and 3 bases at J, leaving 7 bases unmatched. Germline loops: CDR1 SGHVS, CDR2 FQNEAQ. The CDR3 here is CASSLTGTEETQYF. In nucleotides, the CDR3 is TGTGCCAGCAGTCTTACCGGGACAGAAGAGACCCAGTACTTC.

The chain couples TRBV27 to TRBJ2-7; D assignment may be TRBD1 or TRBD2 (6 bases each). The CDR3 is made up of 15 amino acids. The V gene's germline CDR1 is MNHEY and CDR2 SMNVEV (reference sequence). Deletions cut 3 bases from V and 6 bases from J, with 18 bases between. CDR3 amino acids: CASSFRGQEFREQYF. In nucleotides, the CDR3 is TGTGCCAGCAGTTTTCGGGGGCAGGAGTTCCGCGAGCAGTACTTC.

This clone was recorded a few times. The chain employs TRBV7-2 and TRBJ2-1, with 9 nucleotides matching TRBD1. Germline CDR1 and CDR2: SGHTA and FQGNSA. V lost 5 bases and J lost 6; bases outside the gene matches: 8. The CDR3 consists of 15 residues. In DNA, the CDR3 is TGTGCCAGCAGCCGGGGACAGGGAAGGATCAATGAGCAGTTCTTC. This codes for CASSRGQGRINEQFF.

This chain links TRBV30 with TRBJ1-5; TRBD1 might be the D (5 bases). Looked up from germline, CDR1 is GTSNPN and CDR2 is SVGIG (reference sequence). The CDR3 is made up of 13 amino acids. Deletions cut 3 bases from V and 4 bases from J, with 10 bases between. The CDR3 DNA sequence: TGTGCCTGGAGCGGGGCTGGGAATCAGCCCCAGCATTTT. Translation gives CAWSGAGNQPQHF.

The chain carries TRBV4-2 and TRBJ2-1, with 13 bases identical to TRBD2. The trim removed 0 bases at V and 6 bases at J, leaving 8 bases unmatched. Per the germline V gene, CDR1 is LGHNA and CDR2 is YNFKEQ. The CDR3 is 18 residues long. CDR3 coding DNA: TGTGCCAGCAGCCAAGATCTACTAGCGGGGGGGCCGGGCAATGAGCAGTTCTTC. The encoded protein is CASSQDLLAGGPGNEQFF.

This chain connects TRBV4-1 to TRBJ2-5; TRBD2 is a possible D gene (5 bases). This CDR3 region has 17 residues. V lost 0 bases, J lost 4 bases, and 18 bases lay in between. The germline V gene has CDR1 MGHRA and CDR2 YSYEKL. Here the CDR3 reads CASSQDLASSRGETQYF. CDR3 sequence (DNA): TGCGCCAGCAGCCAAGATTTAGCCTCCTCCCGGGGAGAGACCCAGTACTTC.

This clone has more than one count but fewer than ten. V and J are TRBV27 and TRBJ1-1; TRBD1 aligns across 10 bases. CDR1 and CDR2 from the germline V gene are MNHEY and SMNVEV (reference sequence). V dropped 7 bases and J dropped 4; count of bases not matched to a gene: 6. This CDR3 comprises 14 residues. This CDR3 reads CASTRQGAFTEAFF. CDR3 nucleotide sequence: TGTGCCAGCACCCGACAGGGGGCTTTCACTGAAGCTTTCTTT.

In DNA, the CDR3 is TGTGCCAGCAGTCGCCTGACAGGAACAGATACGCAGTATTTT. This encodes CASSRLTGTDTQYF. J is TRBJ2-3 and V is TRBV6-5; possibly TRBD1 for D (6 bases). V was cut by 5 bases and J by 3 bases, with 12 bases left in between. Germline CDR1 and CDR2: MNHEY and SVGAGI. The CDR3 has 14 residues.